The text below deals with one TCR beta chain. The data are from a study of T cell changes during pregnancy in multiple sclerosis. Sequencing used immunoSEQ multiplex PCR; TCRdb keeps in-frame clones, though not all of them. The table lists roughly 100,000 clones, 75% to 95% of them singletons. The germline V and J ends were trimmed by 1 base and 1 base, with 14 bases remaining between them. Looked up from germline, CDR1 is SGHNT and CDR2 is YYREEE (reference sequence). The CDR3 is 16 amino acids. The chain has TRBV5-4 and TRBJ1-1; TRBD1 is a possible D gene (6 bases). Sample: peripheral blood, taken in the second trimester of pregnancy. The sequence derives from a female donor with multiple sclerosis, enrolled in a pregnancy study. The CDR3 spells CASSLKPQGGNTEAFF. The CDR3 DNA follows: TGTGCCAGCAGCTTGAAACCACAGGGTGGGAACACTGAAGCTTTCTTT.